The 13 T cell receptor beta chains reported below all come from one sample, sequenced in a study of blood T cells in healthy people across ages. For the second PCR, which ran for about 7 to 11 cycles, a sample-barcoded 5' primer and a J-beta primer mix were used. MiXCR, run by TCRdb on the 5' RACE reads, gives a single entry per CDR3 protein. The sample records about 320,000 distinct CDR3 sequences, 25% to 30% being singletons. The sequencing input was blood. These receptors were taken from a woman in her 70s in good health.

This clonotype has only a few counts. V is TRBV11-2 and J is TRBJ1-5; D is undetermined. In germline, CDR1 is SGHAT, CDR2 FQNNGV. CDR3 size: 14 residues. V lost 3 bases to trimming and J lost 3 bases, with 9 bases between them. The CDR3 here is CASSLNSNNQPQHF. CDR3 nucleotides: TGTGCCAGCAGCTTGAACAGCAACAATCAGCCCCAGCATTTT. The entire variable domain, with the rest obtained from reference TRBV11-2 and TRBJ1-5, is as follows: EAGVAQSPRYKIIEKRQSVAFWCNPISGHATLYWYQQILGQGPKLLIQFQNNGVVDDSQLPKDRFSAERLKGVDSTLKIQPAKLEDSAVYLCASSLNSNNQPQHFGDGTRLSIL.

The chain recombines TRBV7-2 with TRBJ1-4, with D possibly being TRBD1 (6 bases). Germline V CDR1 and CDR2: SGHTA, FQGNSA. Trimming took 5 bases from V and 0 from J, leaving 22 bases between them. The CDR3 consists of 19 residues. The CDR3 protein is CASSTRGGGHRATNEKLFF. In DNA form, the CDR3 reads TGTGCCAGCAGCACTCGAGGGGGGGGACACCGTGCAACTAATGAAAAACTGTTTTTT.

The gene calls are TRBV25-1 and TRBJ2-1; possibly TRBD2 for D (6 bases). The V gene lost 4 bases and the J gene lost 8 bases, with 12 bases spanning the gap. Germline CDR1 and CDR2: MGHDK and SYGVNS. This CDR3 has 13 residues. As DNA, the CDR3 is TGTGCCAGCAGTGCGGGAGTGGTAGATGAGCAGTTCTTC. Amino acids: CASSAGVVDEQFF.

This clonotype was seen only a few times. This chain connects TRBV5-1 to TRBJ2-1; D is perhaps TRBD1 (5 bases). This CDR3 has 14 amino acids. Trimming pared 0 bases from V and 7 bases from J, leaving 11 bases between. From germline, CDR1 is SGHRS and CDR2 YFSETQ. In DNA, the CDR3 is TGCGCCAGCAGCTTGGGGTCAGGGCCTAATGAGCAGTTCTTC. Its translation: CASSLGSGPNEQFF.

In this sample, this clonotype turned up a few times. V usage is TRBV20-1 and J usage is TRBJ2-2, with TRBD2 as a possible D gene (6 bases). Trimming removed 5 bases from V and 1 base from J, with 11 bases in between. CDR3 length: 14 residues. Germline assignment: CDR1 DFQATT and CDR2 SNEGSKA (reference sequence). In DNA, the CDR3 is TGCAGTGCTCGACCGGGACTGAACACCGGGGAGCTGTTTTTT. Translation gives CSARPGLNTGELFF.

The chain is built from TRBV7-3 and TRBJ2-1, with TRBD2 as a possible D gene (7 bases). CDR3 size: 16 residues. Germline V gives CDR1 SGHTA, CDR2 FQGTGA. Trimming cost V 2 bases and J 0 bases, with 11 bases left between them. DNA for the CDR3: TGTGCCAGCAGCTTAGGGGGCGGGGGCTCCTACAATGAGCAGTTCTTC. Translation: CASSLGGGGSYNEQFF.

The V call is TRBV5-1, the J call TRBJ1-2; 7 bases are a match to TRBD1. V lost 0 bases, J lost 9 bases, and 8 bases stayed unmatched. The CDR3 has 14 amino acids. Per germline, CDR1 SGHRS and CDR2 YFSETQ. Here the CDR3 DNA reads TGCGCCAGCAGCTTGGTAGAACAGGGGTCTAGCTACACCTTC. Protein: CASSLVEQGSSYTF.

The chain links TRBV27 to TRBJ2-2; D unresolved. The CDR3 consists of 14 residues. The V gene's germline CDR1 is MNHEY and CDR2 SMNVEV (reference sequence). Trimming took off 1 base at V and 4 bases at J, with 7 bases between the two ends. The CDR3 DNA reads TGTGCCAGCAGTTTATTCTCGACCACCGGGGAGCTGTTTTTT. This encodes CASSLFSTTGELFF.

This clonotype was seen only a few times. The rearrangement uses TRBV6-5 and TRBJ2-7, with D perhaps given as TRBD1 or TRBD2 (6 bases each). CDR1 and CDR2 (germline): MNHEY, SVGAGI. Trimming pared 6 bases from V and 4 bases from J, leaving 13 bases between. The CDR3 extends over 13 amino acids. CDR3 sequence: CASRRGTHYEQYF. In DNA form, the CDR3 reads TGTGCCAGCAGAAGGGGGACTCATTACGAGCAGTACTTC.

The chain joins TRBV24-1 to TRBJ1-2, with a possible D match to TRBD1 (6 bases). The ends were cut back, 5 bases at V and 2 bases at J, with 17 bases in the middle. The V gene's germline CDR1 is KGHDR and CDR2 SFDVKD. The CDR3 has 16 residues. This chain's CDR3 is CATSGAAGEGNYGYTF. The CDR3 DNA sequence: TGTGCCACCAGTGGGGCAGCAGGGGAAGGGAACTATGGCTACACCTTC.

The rearrangement links TRBV20-1 to TRBJ2-7; perhaps TRBD2 as D (5 bases). In germline, CDR1 is DFQATT, CDR2 SNEGSKA (reference sequence). Trimming took off 0 bases at V and 3 bases at J, with 12 bases between the two ends. This CDR3 contains 14 residues. The chain's CDR3 is CSARERDYGYEQYF. The CDR3 nucleotides read TGCAGTGCTAGAGAGCGCGACTACGGCTACGAGCAGTACTTC.

This chain joins TRBV5-5 and TRBJ2-3, with TRBD1 identical over 7 bases. The CDR3 runs to 16 residues. Germline-derived CDR1 and CDR2 are SGHKS and YYEKEE (reference sequence). V lost 3 bases to trimming and J lost 8 bases; unmatched junction nucleotides: 15. This CDR3 is CASSSLTAGGKGTQYF. CDR3 DNA sequence: TGTGCCAGCAGCTCCCTTACGGCAGGGGGAAAAGGTACGCAGTATTTT.

The chain employs TRBV29-1 and TRBJ1-4; D is perhaps TRBD1 (6 bases). The CDR3 spans 13 residues. Germline loops: CDR1 SQVTM, CDR2 ANQGSEA. With 0 bases removed from V and 7 bases from J, the gap between germline ends came to 9 bases. CDR3 sequence: CSVEDSGAEKLFF. Written as DNA, the CDR3 is TGCAGCGTTGAAGATTCGGGGGCTGAAAAACTGTTTTTT.